Listed below are T cell receptor beta chains from one sample, sequenced in a study of response to subunit inactivated influenza vaccine. TCRdb reprocessed the RT-PCR reads with MiXCR, giving one entry per CDR3 protein. The table includes roughly 500,000 distinct CDR3 sequences, roughly 27% detected once. The source material was CD4+ T cells sorted from PBMCs, sampled about 5 days after vaccination. These receptors were obtained from a man aged 50 to 59 who received an inactivated influenza vaccine. The CDR3 runs from the conserved cysteine through the conserved F or W. The order of the fields is D gene, clone size, J gene, V gene, CDR3 DNA, CDR3 protein. A D gene is named only where the DNA matches it firmly. Clone sizes are given selectively: once, few, many, or a class where the clone is expanded.

>-|-|TRBJ1-2|TRBV3-1
TGTGCCAGCAGCCAAGGCCAGGAGGGGGGCTACACCTTC
CASSQGQEGGYTF
>-|-|TRBJ2-1|TRBV4-3
TGCGCCAGCAGCCAAGATGGGTTGTCGCGCGGTGAGCAGTTCTTC
CASSQDGLSRGEQFF
>-|-|TRBJ1-6|TRBV12-3/TRBV12-4
TGTGCCAGCAGTTTGGAGCAGGGTAGGAATTCACCCCTCCACTTT
CASSLEQGRNSPLHF
>TRBD1|few|TRBJ2-5|TRBV24-1
TGTGCCACCAGCCCCCCGGGACAGGGGGCTTCAGAGACCCAGTACTTC
CATSPPGQGASETQYF
>TRBD1|many|TRBJ1-3|TRBV6-4
TGTGCCAGCAGTACCATAGCCGGGACAGGATTTATCACGGGAAACACCATATATTTT
CASSTIAGTGFITGNTIYF
>-|-|TRBJ2-2|TRBV7-2
TGTGCCAGCAGCTTACGGGAAATACGCACCGGGGAGCTGTTTTTT
CASSLREIRTGELFF
>TRBD2|-|TRBJ2-1|TRBV12-5
TGTGCTAGTGGTTTGGGGGGACTAGCGGGGATTAGCTCCTACAATGAGCAGTTCTTC
CASGLGGLAGISSYNEQFF
>-|few|TRBJ1-6|TRBV4-3
TGCGCCAGCAGCCAAGGGCAGGGGAGTTCACCCCTCCACTTT
CASSQGQGSSPLHF
>TRBD2|many|TRBJ2-3|TRBV20-1
TGCAGTGCTAGACTAGCGGGAACAGATACGCAGTATTTT
CSARLAGTDTQYF
>-|-|TRBJ2-7|TRBV20-1
TGCAGTGCTAGATTTGCAGGGAGAACCTACGAGCAGTACTTC
CSARFAGRTYEQYF
>-|-|TRBJ2-7|TRBV6-5
TGTGCCAGCAGTTATACAGCTAGCTCCTACGAGCAGTACTTC
CASSYTASSYEQYF
>-|once|TRBJ2-6|TRBV2
TGTGCCAGCAGTTTCAGGGGCTCCTACTCTGGGGCCAACGTCCTGACTTTC
CASSFRGSYSGANVLTF
>-|-|TRBJ1-5|TRBV28
TGTGCCAGCAGTTTATTCCCACGGGCAGTTAGCAATCAGCCCCAGCATTTT
CASSLFPRAVSNQPQHF
>TRBD2|few|TRBJ2-4|TRBV20-1
TGCAGTGCTAGGGAAACTAGCGGGGGACTAATTCAGTACTTC
CSARETSGGLIQYF
>-|-|TRBJ2-2|TRBV6-1
TGTGCCAGCAAAGACAGAGGGAACGGGGAGCTGTTTTTT
CASKDRGNGELFF
>-|many|TRBJ2-7|TRBV6-2/TRBV6-3
TGTGCCAGCAGTCGTGGGGACACGTACTACGAGCAGTACTTC
CASSRGDTYYEQYF
>-|-|TRBJ2-1|TRBV20-1
TGCAGTGCTGACTCCCACAATGAGCAGTTCTTC
CSADSHNEQFF
>TRBD2|few|TRBJ2-7|TRBV20-1
TGCAGTGCTTCCCCGCCGGGAGGGGGTGGTAAGCAGTACTTC
CSASPPGGGGKQYF
>TRBD2|-|TRBJ2-7|TRBV6-2/TRBV6-3
TGTGCCAGCAGTCGATCTAGCGGGGCCCACTACGAGCAGTACTTC
CASSRSSGAHYEQYF
>-|few|TRBJ2-7|TRBV29-1
TGCAGCGTCAAGGGGGGCTACGGCGAGCAGTACTTC
CSVKGGYGEQYF
>-|-|TRBJ1-2|TRBV6-5
TGTGCCAGCAGTTCCACAGGAGGAGACTATGGCTACACCTTC
CASSSTGGDYGYTF
>-|-|TRBJ1-4|TRBV12-3/TRBV12-4
TGTGCCAGCAGTTTAAGGTCAACTAATGAAAAACTGTTTTTT
CASSLRSTNEKLFF
>TRBD2|few|TRBJ2-1|TRBV5-1
TGCGCCAGCAGCGAGGGACTAGCGATGAATGAGCAGTTCTTC
CASSEGLAMNEQFF
>-|many|TRBJ1-5|TRBV12-3/TRBV12-4
TGTGCCAGCAGTTTGAGAAGGCAGCCCCAGCATTTT
CASSLRRQPQHF
>-|few|TRBJ2-1|TRBV7-9
TGTGCCAGCAGCGGTGCAGGGGAGGAACCTTACGGTGAGCAGTTCTTC
CASSGAGEEPYGEQFF
>-|-|TRBJ2-2|TRBV4-2
TGTGCCAGCAGCCAAGACGGGGCGGCTCGGCCCGGGGAGCTGTTTTTT
CASSQDGAARPGELFF
>TRBD1|-|TRBJ1-5|TRBV12-3/TRBV12-4
TGTGCCAGCAGTGTGGCCCGGACAGGGGGTCAGCCCCAGCATTTT
CASSVARTGGQPQHF
>TRBD1|-|TRBJ1-1|TRBV5-6
TGTGCCAGCAGCTTGGGATTGGGACAGGGGATCTCTGAAGCTTTCTTT
CASSLGLGQGISEAFF
>TRBD1|-|TRBJ1-2|TRBV12-3/TRBV12-4
TGTGCCAGCGGTGCCGGGACAGGGGGCGGCTACACCTTC
CASGAGTGGGYTF
>-|few|TRBJ2-1|TRBV12-3/TRBV12-4
TGTGCCAGCACCATATTAGGGGTGTCCTACAATGAGCAGTTCTTC
CASTILGVSYNEQFF
>TRBD2|-|TRBJ2-4|TRBV7-2
TGTGCCAGCAACAACGGGGGGCTAGCGGGAAACATTCAGTACTTC
CASNNGGLAGNIQYF
>TRBD2|-|TRBJ2-7|TRBV2
TGTGCCAGCAGTGTGGGGACTAGTAGAGGTTACGAGCAGTACTTC
CASSVGTSRGYEQYF
>TRBD1|-|TRBJ1-2|TRBV7-6
TGTGCCAGCAGCCCCCACCAAGGACAGGGCTATGGCTACACCTTC
CASSPHQGQGYGYTF
>-|few|TRBJ2-3|TRBV20-1
TGCAGTGCTAGCGGTCCGGACGGAGCTAGCACAGATACGCAGTATTTT
CSASGPDGASTDTQYF
>-|-|TRBJ1-1|TRBV20-1
TGCAGTGCTACAGGACGGAGGAACACTGAAGCTTTCTTT
CSATGRRNTEAFF
>-|-|TRBJ2-2|TRBV11-2
TGTGCCAGCACTAGAATTGGCACCGGGGAGCTGTTTTTT
CASTRIGTGELFF
>TRBD1|-|TRBJ2-3|TRBV30
TGTGCCTGGAGTGTGTCTCGCGACAGGGTCCCAGATACGCAGTATTTT
CAWSVSRDRVPDTQYF
>TRBD2|-|TRBJ2-1|TRBV5-1
TGCGCCAGCAGCTTGAGAAGCGGGGGGGTCAATGAGCAGTTCTTC
CASSLRSGGVNEQFF
>TRBD1|few|TRBJ1-1|TRBV2
TGTGCCAGCAGCGGGACAGGGTTGCGATATGCTTTCTTT
CASSGTGLRYAFF
>-|-|TRBJ1-4|TRBV5-4
TGTGCCAGCAGCGGGGATCAAAATGAAAAACTGTTTTTT
CASSGDQNEKLFF
>-|few|TRBJ2-1|TRBV7-3
TGTGCCAGCAGCTCGAGAATCAATGGGGGGGAGCAGTTCTTC
CASSSRINGGEQFF
>-|few|TRBJ1-2|TRBV12-3/TRBV12-4
TGTGCCAGCAGTTTAGCCCGTCTGGGAGGCTACACCTTC
CASSLARLGGYTF
>-|-|TRBJ1-2|TRBV12-3/TRBV12-4
TGTGCCAGCACCGAACAGGGACTCAATGGCTACACCTTC
CASTEQGLNGYTF